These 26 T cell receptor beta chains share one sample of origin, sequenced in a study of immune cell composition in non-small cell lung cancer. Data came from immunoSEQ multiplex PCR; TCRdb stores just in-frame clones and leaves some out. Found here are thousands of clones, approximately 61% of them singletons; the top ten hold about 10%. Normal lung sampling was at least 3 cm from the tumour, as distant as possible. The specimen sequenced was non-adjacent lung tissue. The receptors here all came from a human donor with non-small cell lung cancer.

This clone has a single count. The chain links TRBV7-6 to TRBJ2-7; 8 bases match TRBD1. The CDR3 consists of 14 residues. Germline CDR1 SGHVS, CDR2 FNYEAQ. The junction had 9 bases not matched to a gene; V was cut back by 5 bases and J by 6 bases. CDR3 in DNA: TGTGCCAGCAGCCTGCGGCAGGGGGCCTTCGAGCAGTACTTC. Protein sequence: CASSLRQGAFEQYF. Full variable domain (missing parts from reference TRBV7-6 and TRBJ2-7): GAGVSQSPRYKVTKRGQDVALRCDPISGHVSLYWYRQALGQGPEFLTYFNYEAQQDKSGLPNDRFSAERPEGSISTLTIQRTEQRDSAMYRCASSLRQGAFEQYFGPGTRLTVT.

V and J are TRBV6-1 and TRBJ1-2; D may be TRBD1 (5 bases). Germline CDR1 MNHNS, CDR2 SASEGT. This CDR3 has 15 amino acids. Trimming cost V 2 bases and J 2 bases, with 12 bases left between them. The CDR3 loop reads CASSETWGSNYGYTF. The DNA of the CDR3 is TGTGCCAGCAGTGAAACTTGGGGCAGCAACTATGGCTACACCTTC.

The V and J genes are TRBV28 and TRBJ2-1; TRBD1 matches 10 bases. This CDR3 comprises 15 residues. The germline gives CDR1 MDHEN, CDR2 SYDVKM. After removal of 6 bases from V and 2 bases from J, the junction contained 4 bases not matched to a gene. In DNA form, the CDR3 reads TGTGCCAGCAGCCTGGGGACAGGGGCCTACAATGAGCAGTTCTTC. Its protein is CASSLGTGAYNEQFF.

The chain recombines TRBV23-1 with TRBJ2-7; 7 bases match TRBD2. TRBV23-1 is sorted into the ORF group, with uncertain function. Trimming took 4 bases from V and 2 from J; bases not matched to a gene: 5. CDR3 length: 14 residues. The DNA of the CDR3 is TGCGCCAGCAGTCGACCTAGCGGACCCTACGAGCAGTACTTC. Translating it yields CASSRPSGPYEQYF.

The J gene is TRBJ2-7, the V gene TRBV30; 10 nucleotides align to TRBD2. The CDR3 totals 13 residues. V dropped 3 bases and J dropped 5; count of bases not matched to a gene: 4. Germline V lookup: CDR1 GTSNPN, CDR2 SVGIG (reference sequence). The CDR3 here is CAWSPGTSDEQYF. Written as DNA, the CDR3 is TGTGCCTGGAGCCCCGGGACTAGCGACGAGCAGTACTTC.

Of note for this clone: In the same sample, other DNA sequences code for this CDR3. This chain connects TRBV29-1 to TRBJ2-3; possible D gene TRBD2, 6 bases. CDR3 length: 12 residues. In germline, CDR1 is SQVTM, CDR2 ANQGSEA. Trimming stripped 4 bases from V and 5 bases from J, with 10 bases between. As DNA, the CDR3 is TGCAGCGTTGGGCAGGGAGGAGATACGCAGTATTTT. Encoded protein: CSVGQGGDTQYF.

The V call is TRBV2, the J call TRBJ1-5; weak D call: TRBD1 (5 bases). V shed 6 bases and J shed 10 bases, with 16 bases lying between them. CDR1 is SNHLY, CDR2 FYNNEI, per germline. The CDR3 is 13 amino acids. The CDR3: CASSAIQGGPQHF. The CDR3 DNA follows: TGTGCCAGCAGCGCAATCCAGGGAGGACCCCAGCATTTT.

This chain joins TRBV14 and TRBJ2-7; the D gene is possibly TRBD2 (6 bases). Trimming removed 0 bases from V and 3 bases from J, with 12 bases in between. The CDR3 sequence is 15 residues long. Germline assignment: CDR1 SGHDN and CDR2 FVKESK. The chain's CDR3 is CASSQDSGRRYEQYF. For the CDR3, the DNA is TGTGCCAGCAGCCAAGATTCGGGGAGGCGCTACGAGCAGTACTTC.

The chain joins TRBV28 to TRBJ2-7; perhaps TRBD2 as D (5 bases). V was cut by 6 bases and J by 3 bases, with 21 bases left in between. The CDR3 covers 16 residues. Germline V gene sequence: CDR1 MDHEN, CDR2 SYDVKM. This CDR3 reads CASRPSTWASGYEQYF. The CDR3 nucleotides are TGTGCCAGCAGACCCAGTACTTGGGCCAGCGGCTACGAGCAGTACTTC.

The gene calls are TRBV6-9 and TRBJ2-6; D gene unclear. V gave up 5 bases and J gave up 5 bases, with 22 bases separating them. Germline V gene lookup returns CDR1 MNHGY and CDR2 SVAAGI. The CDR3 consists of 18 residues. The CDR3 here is CASSRINLRQSRANVLTF. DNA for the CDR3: TGTGCCAGCAGTCGCATCAACTTACGACAAAGTCGGGCCAACGTCCTGACTTTC.

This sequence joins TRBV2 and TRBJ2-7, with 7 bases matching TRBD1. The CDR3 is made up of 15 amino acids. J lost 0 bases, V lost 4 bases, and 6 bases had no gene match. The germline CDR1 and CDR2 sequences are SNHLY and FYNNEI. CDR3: CASSGQGRSSYEQYF. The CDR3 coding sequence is TGTGCCAGCAGTGGACAGGGCCGCAGCTCCTACGAGCAGTACTTC. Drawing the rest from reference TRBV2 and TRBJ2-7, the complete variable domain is EPEVTQTPSHQVTQMGQEVILRCVPISNHLYFYWYRQILGQKVEFLVSFYNNEISEKSEIFDDQFSVERPDGSNFTLKIRSTKLEDSAMYFCASSGQGRSSYEQYFGPGTRLTVT.

CDR3 sequence (DNA): TGCGCCAGCAGCTTGAGCGGAGATAGGGAAAAACTGTTTTTT. Its translation is CASSLSGDREKLFF. V and J are TRBV5-1 and TRBJ1-4, with D uncertain. The CDR3 has 14 amino acids. Trimming stripped 1 base from V and 8 bases from J, with 12 bases between. CDR1 SGHRS and CDR2 YFSETQ come from the germline V gene.

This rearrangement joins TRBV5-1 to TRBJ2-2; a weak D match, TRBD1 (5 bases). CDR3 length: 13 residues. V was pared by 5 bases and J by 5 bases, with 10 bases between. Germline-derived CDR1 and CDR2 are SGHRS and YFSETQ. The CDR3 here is CASRRQMTGELFF. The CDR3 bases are TGCGCCAGCAGGCGACAGATGACCGGGGAGCTGTTTTTT.

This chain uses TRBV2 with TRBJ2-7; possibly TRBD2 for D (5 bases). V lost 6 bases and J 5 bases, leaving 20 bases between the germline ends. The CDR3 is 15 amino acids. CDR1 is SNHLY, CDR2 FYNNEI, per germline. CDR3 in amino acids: CASSKGLYERNEQYF. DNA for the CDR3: TGTGCCAGCAGCAAAGGACTGTACGAGCGGAACGAGCAGTACTTC.

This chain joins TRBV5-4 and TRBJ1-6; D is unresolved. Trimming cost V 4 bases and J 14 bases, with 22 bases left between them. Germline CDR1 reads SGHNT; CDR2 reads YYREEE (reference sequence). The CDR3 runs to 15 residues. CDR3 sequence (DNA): TGTGCCAGCAGCCTAGGTGGGTTACGGCGCGAGGCCCTCCACTTT. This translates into CASSLGGLRREALHF. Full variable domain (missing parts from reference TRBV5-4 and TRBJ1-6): ETGVTQSPTHLIKTRGQQVTLRCSSQSGHNTVSWYQQALGQGPQFIFQYYREEENGRGNFPPRFSGLQFPNYSSELNVNALELDDSALYLCASSLGGLRREALHFGNGTRLTVT.

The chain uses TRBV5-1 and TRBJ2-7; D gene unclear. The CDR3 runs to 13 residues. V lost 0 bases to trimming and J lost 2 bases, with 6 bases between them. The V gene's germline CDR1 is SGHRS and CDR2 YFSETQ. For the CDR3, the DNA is TGCGCCAGCAGCTTGGGACTTACCTACGAGCAGTACTTC. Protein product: CASSLGLTYEQYF.

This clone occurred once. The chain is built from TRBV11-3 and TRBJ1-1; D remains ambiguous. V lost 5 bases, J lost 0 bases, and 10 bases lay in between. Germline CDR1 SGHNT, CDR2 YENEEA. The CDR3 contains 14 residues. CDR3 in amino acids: CASSPNTVNTEAFF. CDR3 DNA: TGTGCCAGCAGCCCTAACACAGTGAACACTGAAGCTTTCTTT.

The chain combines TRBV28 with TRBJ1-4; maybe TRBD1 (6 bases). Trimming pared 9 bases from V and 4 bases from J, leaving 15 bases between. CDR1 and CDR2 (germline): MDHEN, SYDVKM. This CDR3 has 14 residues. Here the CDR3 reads CASAGGAGNEKLFF. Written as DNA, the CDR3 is TGTGCCAGTGCTGGGGGGGCAGGTAATGAAAAACTGTTTTTT. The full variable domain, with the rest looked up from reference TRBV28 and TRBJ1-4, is DVKVTQSSRYLVKRTGEKVFLECVQDMDHENMFWYRQDPGLGLRLIYFSYDVKMKEKGDIPEGYSVSREKKERFSLILESASTNQTSMYLCASAGGAGNEKLFFGSGTQLSVL.

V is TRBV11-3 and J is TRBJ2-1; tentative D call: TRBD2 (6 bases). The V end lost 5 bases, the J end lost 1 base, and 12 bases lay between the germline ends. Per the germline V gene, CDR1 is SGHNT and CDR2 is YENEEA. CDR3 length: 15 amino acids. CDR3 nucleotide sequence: TGTGCCAGCAGCCAAGGAGGGAGTTCCTACAATGAGCAGTTCTTC. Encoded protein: CASSQGGSSYNEQFF.

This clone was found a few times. CDR3 residues: CASSTPPLGSYTDTQYF. For the CDR3, the DNA is TGTGCCAGCAGTACCCCACCACTAGGCAGCTACACAGATACGCAGTATTTT. V is TRBV28 and J is TRBJ2-3; tentatively, D is TRBD2 (5 bases). The length of the CDR3 is 17 residues. Germline V lookup: CDR1 MDHEN, CDR2 SYDVKM. Trimming removed 5 bases at V and 2 bases at J, with 20 bases between.

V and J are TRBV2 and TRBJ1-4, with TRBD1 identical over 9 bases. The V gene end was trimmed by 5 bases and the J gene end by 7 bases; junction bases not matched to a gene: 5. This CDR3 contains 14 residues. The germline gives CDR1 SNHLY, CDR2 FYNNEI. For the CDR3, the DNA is TGTGCCAGCAGTTCCGGGACAGGGTTTGAAAAACTGTTTTTT. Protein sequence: CASSSGTGFEKLFF. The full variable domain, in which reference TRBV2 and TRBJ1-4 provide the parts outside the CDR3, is EPEVTQTPSHQVTQMGQEVILRCVPISNHLYFYWYRQILGQKVEFLVSFYNNEISEKSEIFDDQFSVERPDGSNFTLKIRSTKLEDSAMYFCASSSGTGFEKLFFGSGTQLSVL.

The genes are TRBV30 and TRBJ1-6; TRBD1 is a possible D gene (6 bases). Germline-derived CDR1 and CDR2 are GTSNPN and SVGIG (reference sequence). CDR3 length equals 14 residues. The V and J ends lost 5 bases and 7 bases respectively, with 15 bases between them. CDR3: CAWAGDGINSPLHF. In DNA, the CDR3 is TGTGCCTGGGCAGGGGATGGGATCAATTCACCCCTCCACTTT. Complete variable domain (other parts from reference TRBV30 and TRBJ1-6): SQTIHQWPATLVQPVGSPLSLECTVEGTSNPNLYWYRQAAGRGLQLLFYSVGIGQISSEVPQNLSASRPQDRQFILSSKKLLLSDSGFYLCAWAGDGINSPLHFGNGTRLTVT.

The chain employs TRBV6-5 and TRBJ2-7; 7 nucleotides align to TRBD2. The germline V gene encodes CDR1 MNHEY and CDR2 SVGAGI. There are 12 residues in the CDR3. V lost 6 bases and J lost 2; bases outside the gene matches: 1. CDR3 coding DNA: TGTGCCAGCAGGGGAGGGACCTACGAGCAGTACTTC. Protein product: CASRGGTYEQYF.

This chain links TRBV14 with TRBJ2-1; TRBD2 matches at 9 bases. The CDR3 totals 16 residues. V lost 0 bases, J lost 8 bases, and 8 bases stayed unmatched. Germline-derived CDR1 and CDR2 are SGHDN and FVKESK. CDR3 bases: TGTGCCAGCAGCCAAGAAGGGACTAGCCTTTTCGATGAGCAGTTCTTC. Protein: CASSQEGTSLFDEQFF.

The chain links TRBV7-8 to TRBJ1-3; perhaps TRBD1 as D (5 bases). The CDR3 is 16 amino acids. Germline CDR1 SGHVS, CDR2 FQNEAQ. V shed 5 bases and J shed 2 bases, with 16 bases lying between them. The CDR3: CASSPRDGGTGNTIYF. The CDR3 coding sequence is TGTGCCAGCAGCCCCCGGGACGGAGGGACTGGAAACACCATATATTTT.

In DNA, the CDR3 is TGCGCCAGCAGCCCGACCGGAGCGGCGGGGGGTTCCTACGAGCAGTACTTC. It translates to CASSPTGAAGGSYEQYF. This chain joins TRBV5-1 and TRBJ2-7; 8 nucleotides match TRBD2. The CDR3 totals 17 residues. V dropped 4 bases and J dropped 1; count of bases not matched to a gene: 13. Germline-derived CDR1 and CDR2 are SGHRS and YFSETQ.